This T cell receptor beta chain emerged from a study of cytomegalovirus exposure and HLA in healthy donors. Study overall: Among roughly 180 million T cells, an earlier analysis found roughly 100 million unique TCR beta sequences.

CDR3 length equals 12 residues. Looked up from germline, CDR1 is SGDLS and CDR2 is YYNGEE. J gave up 4 bases and V 7 bases, and 4 bases lay outside the gene matches. Regarding this clone: Its antigen is undetermined.

Findings of the study overall: Some TCR beta chains (roughly 160 of them) were listed as cytomegalovirus-associated. High sensitivity and specificity were reportedly achieved when the classifier diagnosed cytomegalovirus status. In a later analysis, specific HLA alleles were associated with some 16,000 TCR beta sequences at a 0.05 false discovery rate.

Both 60 Vbeta primers and 13 Jbeta primers went into the PCR. The protocol was immunoSEQ multiplex PCR, while the TCRdb copy is restricted to in-frame clones and leaves out a portion. The profile shows roughly 190,000 clones, approximately 80% of them singletons. Sequenced sample: PBMCs. This receptor was taken from a woman under 40 in good health and CMV-seropositive. This sequence joins TRBV9 and TRBJ1-2; 7 bases match TRBD1. The CDR3 bases are TGTGCCAGCCGACAGGGAGTCTATGGCTACACCTTC. Amino acid sequence: CASRQGVYGYTF.